The entry below gives a single T cell receptor (beta chain) sequence along with its context. TCRdb's copy holds only in-frame clones and misses some; the assay was immunoSEQ multiplex PCR. The sample holds 89,000 or so clones, just over 85% seen once. This record comes from a study of OX40 agonist ivuxolimab in advanced cancers. This CDR3 contains 18 residues. The V gene lost 1 base and the J gene lost 0 bases, with 15 bases spanning the gap. Germline V gene data show CDR1 as MGHRA and CDR2 as YSYEKL. This sample comprised CD4+ or CD8+ T cells sorted from blood, obtained in a trial of the OX40 agonist ivuxolimab. This sequence was found in an adult with an advanced solid tumor such as melanoma, head and neck, liver or kidney cancer. The V gene is TRBV4-1, the J gene TRBJ1-4, with D perhaps matching TRBD1 (5 bases). The CDR3 coding sequence is TGCGCCAGCAGCCAAGCTAGACAGCGTCTCGCAACTAATGAAAAACTGTTTTTT. It encodes CASSQARQRLATNEKLFF.